This is a list of T cell receptor beta chains from one sample in a study of blood T cell repertoires in COVID-19. The method was immunoSEQ multiplex PCR; TCRdb's version includes in-frame clones alone and lacks a portion of them. The sample records over 150,000 clones, roughly four fifths being singletons. The sequenced sample was PBMCs or T cells enriched from blood (not recorded which). These receptors all stem from a man aged 35-49 years who had recovered from COVID-19. CDR3s include the opening cysteine and the closing phenylalanine or tryptophan. The D gene is left open where the match is weak. For some rows the clone size is stated as once, few or many, or as a class when expanded; others skip it.

j_call clone_size d_call v_call cdr3_aa cdr3_nt
TRBJ2-1 NA TRBD2 TRBV11-1 CASSFTSGGEQFF TGTGCCAGCAGCTTTACTAGCGGAGGAGAGCAGTTCTTC
TRBJ2-7 NA TRBD1 TRBV18 CASSPGQGLYEQYF TGTGCCAGCTCACCGGGACAGGGACTCTACGAGCAGTACTTC
TRBJ2-7 few TRBD2 TRBV5-1 CASSLELAVSYEQYF TGCGCCAGCAGCTTGGAGCTAGCGGTCTCCTACGAGCAGTACTTC
TRBJ1-6 NA TRBD1 TRBV6-5 CASTQQGADYSPLHF TGTGCCAGCACACAACAGGGGGCTGATTACTCACCCCTCCACTTT
TRBJ2-1 NA TRBD2 TRBV7-9 CASSPSGLYYNEQFF TGTGCCAGCAGCCCTAGCGGACTATACTACAATGAGCAGTTCTTC
TRBJ1-4 once NA TRBV7-9 CASSLIRRRNEKLFF TGTGCCAGCAGCTTAATCCGCAGGCGTAATGAAAAACTGTTTTTT
TRBJ2-3 NA TRBD2 TRBV7-2 CASSFWLAGSTDTQYF TGTGCCAGCAGCTTTTGGCTAGCGGGGAGCACAGATACGCAGTATTTT
TRBJ2-1 NA TRBD2 TRBV5-1 CASSSNPGLAGNEQFF TGCGCCAGCAGCTCGAACCCGGGACTAGCGGGTAATGAGCAGTTCTTC
TRBJ1-4 once NA TRBV18 CASSGRLLTSNEKLFF TGTGCCAGCTCGGGCAGACTACTCACATCTAATGAAAAACTGTTTTTT
TRBJ1-2 NA NA TRBV21-1 CASRGRGGYGYTF TGTGCCAGCAGGGGACGGGGGGGCTATGGCTACACCTTC
TRBJ2-2 NA NA TRBV2 CASSERRQSPGELFF TGTGCCAGCAGTGAAAGGCGGCAGTCCCCCGGGGAGCTGTTTTTT
TRBJ1-4 NA NA TRBV7-6 CASSFRDLNEKLFF TGTGCCAGCAGCTTCCGGGATCTTAATGAAAAACTGTTTTTT
TRBJ1-5 NA TRBD1 TRBV10-3 CAVRQGGNSNQPQHF TGTGCCGTCCGACAGGGGGGCAATAGCAATCAGCCCCAGCATTTT
TRBJ1-1 NA NA TRBV7-2 CASSPQSQGYTEAFF TGTGCCAGCAGCCCACAATCGCAGGGGTACACTGAAGCTTTCTTT
TRBJ1-2 NA TRBD1 TRBV5-5 CASRTGAFLGYTF TGTGCCAGCAGGACAGGGGCCTTCCTTGGCTACACCTTC
TRBJ1-4 NA TRBD1 TRBV10-3 CAIAGGVGEKLFF TGTGCCATCGCAGGGGGCGTGGGTGAAAAACTGTTTTTT
TRBJ2-1 NA TRBD2 TRBV20-1 CSASGNSGRAYEQFF TGCAGTGCTAGTGGGAATAGCGGGAGGGCCTATGAGCAGTTCTTC
TRBJ1-3 NA TRBD1 TRBV6-2/TRBV6-3 CASSRRTGGSGNTIYF TGTGCCAGCAGTCGAAGGACAGGCGGCTCTGGAAACACCATATATTTT
TRBJ2-2 NA TRBD2 TRBV7-6 CASSPILGPGGRELFF TGTGCCAGCAGCCCAATTCTGGGACCGGGAGGGAGGGAGCTGTTTTTT
TRBJ1-1 NA TRBD1 TRBV6-5 CASQTGAQGQGEAFF TGTGCCAGCCAGACAGGGGCCCAGGGGCAGGGTGAAGCTTTCTTT